This TCR beta chain stems from a study of CD8 T cells in ankylosing spondylitis. This clonotype has more than one count but fewer than ten. It was by quantitative 5'-RACE with molecular barcodes that TCR beta libraries were made. In TCRdb, the 5' RACE reads were re-called with MiXCR into one record per CDR3 protein. The data hold some 240,000 distinct CDR3 sequences, with 8.6% observed a single time. In germline, CDR1 is SGHDT, CDR2 YYEEEE. CDR3 length: 15 amino acids. The V end lost 0 bases, the J end lost 3 bases, and 10 bases lay between the germline ends. Input material: blood, either unsorted or a sorted T cell fraction (not recorded which). The V and J genes are TRBV5-6 and TRBJ2-1; D remains ambiguous. The TCR originated in a male donor with ankylosing spondylitis or in good health (not recorded which). The CDR3 DNA reads TGTGCCAGCAGCTTGGCCGGGCTGATCTACAATGAGCAGTTCTTC. Translated: CASSLAGLIYNEQFF.